The clone carrying this TCR beta chain was counted many times. The V segment lost 5 bases and the J segment 5 bases; nucleotides outside the gene matches: 7. Germline V gene lookup returns CDR1 SGDLS and CDR2 YYNGEE. The length of the CDR3 is 14 residues. These data originate in a study of T cells in Graves' hyperthyroidism and ophthalmopathy. Amplified TCR beta CDR3 regions derived from RNA transcripts. An initial round of RT-PCR targeting the TCR CDR3 relied on the HTBI primer set. TCRdb re-called the multiplex PCR reads with MiXCR, one entry per CDR3 protein. This table has 660,000 or so distinct CDR3 sequences, around 20% appearing once.

The chain recombines TRBV9 with TRBJ2-3; 8 nucleotides line up with TRBD1. The source material was blood. The TCR sequence derives from a man aged 25 to 40 with Graves' ophthalmopathy. CDR3 bases: TGTGCCAGCAGTCGGACAGGGAGGATAGATACGCAGTATTTT. It is translated as CASSRTGRIDTQYF.